This TCR beta chain is from a study of cytomegalovirus exposure and HLA in healthy donors. The CDR3 totals 10 residues. Germline-derived CDR1 and CDR2 are SNHLY and FYNNEI. A single count supports this clone. Its target is not known. One junction end does not reproduce the germline sequence, and a read error may be involved. Broader study findings: According to a later analysis, most TCR beta chains associated with CMV appeared HLA-restricted.

13 Jbeta primers and 60 Vbeta primers were used for the PCR. The data were produced by immunoSEQ multiplex PCR, yet TCRdb's version contains in-frame clones alone and is incomplete. In the table there are over 200,000 clones, more than 75% of which are singletons. The gene calls are TRBV2 and TRBJ2-1; no firm D call. The clonotype comes from a woman in her forties in good health and CMV-seropositive. Material: PBMCs. The chain's CDR3 is CASSVLEPLF. CDR3 sequence (DNA): TGTGCCAGCAGTGTACTCGAGCCCCTCTTC. The variable domain in full, completed from reference TRBV2 and TRBJ2-1, reads EPEVTQTPSHQVTQMGQEVILRCVPISNHLYFYWYRQILGQKVEFLVSFYNNEISEKSEIFDDQFSVERPDGSNFTLKIRSTKLEDSAMYFCASSVLEPLFGPGTRLTVL.